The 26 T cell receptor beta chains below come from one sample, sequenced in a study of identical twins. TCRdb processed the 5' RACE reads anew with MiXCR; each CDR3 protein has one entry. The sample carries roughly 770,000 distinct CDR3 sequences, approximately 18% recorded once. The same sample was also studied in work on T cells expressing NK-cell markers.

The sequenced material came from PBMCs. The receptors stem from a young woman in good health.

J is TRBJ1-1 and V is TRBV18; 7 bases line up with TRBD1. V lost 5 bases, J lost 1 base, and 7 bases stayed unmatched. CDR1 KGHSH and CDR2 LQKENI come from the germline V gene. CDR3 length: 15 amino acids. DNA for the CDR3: TGTGCCAGCTCAACGACAGGGATGCGGAACACTGAAGCTTTCTTT. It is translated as CASSTTGMRNTEAFF.

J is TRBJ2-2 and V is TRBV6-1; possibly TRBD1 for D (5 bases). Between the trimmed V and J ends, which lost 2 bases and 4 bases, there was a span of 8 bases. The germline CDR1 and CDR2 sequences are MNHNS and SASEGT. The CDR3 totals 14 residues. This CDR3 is CASSETGPTGELFF. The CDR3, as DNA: TGTGCCAGCAGTGAAACAGGCCCCACCGGGGAGCTGTTTTTT.

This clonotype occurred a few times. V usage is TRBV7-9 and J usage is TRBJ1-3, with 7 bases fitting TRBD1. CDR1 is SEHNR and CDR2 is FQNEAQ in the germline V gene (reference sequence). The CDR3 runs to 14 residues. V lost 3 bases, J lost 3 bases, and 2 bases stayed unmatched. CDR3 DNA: TGTGCCAGCAGCTTTTACAGGGGTGGAAACACCATATATTTT. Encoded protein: CASSFYRGGNTIYF.

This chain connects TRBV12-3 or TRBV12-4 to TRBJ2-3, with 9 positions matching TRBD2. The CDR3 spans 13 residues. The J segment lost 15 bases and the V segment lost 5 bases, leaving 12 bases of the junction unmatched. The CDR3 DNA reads TGTGCCAGCAGTCTAGATATGGCGGGGGGGAGATATTTT. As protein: CASSLDMAGGRYF.

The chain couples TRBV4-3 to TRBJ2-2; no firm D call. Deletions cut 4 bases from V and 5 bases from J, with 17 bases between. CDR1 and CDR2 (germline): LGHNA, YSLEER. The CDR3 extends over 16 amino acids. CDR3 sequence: CASSREAFFLTGELFF. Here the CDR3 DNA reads TGCGCCAGCAGCCGAGAGGCCTTTTTTTTAACCGGGGAGCTGTTTTTT.

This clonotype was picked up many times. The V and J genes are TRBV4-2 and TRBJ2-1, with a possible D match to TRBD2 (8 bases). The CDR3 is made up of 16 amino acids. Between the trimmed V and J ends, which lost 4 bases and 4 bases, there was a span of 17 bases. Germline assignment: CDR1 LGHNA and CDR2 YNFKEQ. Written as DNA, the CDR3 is TGTGCCAGCAGCCCCAAGGGGGCTAGCGGGTACAATGAGCAGTTCTTC. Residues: CASSPKGASGYNEQFF.

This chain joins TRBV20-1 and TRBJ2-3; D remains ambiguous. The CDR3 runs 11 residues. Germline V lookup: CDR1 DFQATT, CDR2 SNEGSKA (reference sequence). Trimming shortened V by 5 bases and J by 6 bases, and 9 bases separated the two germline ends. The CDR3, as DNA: TGCAGTGCTGTGCGTGGGGATACGCAGTATTTT. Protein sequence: CSAVRGDTQYF.

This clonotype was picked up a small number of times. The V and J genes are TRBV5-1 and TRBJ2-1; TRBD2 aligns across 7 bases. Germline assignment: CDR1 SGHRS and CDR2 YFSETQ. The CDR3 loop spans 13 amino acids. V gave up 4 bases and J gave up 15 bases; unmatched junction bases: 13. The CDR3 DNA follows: TGCGCCAGCAGCGTAGAGACTAGCTCGATTCCGTTCTTC. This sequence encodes CASSVETSSIPFF. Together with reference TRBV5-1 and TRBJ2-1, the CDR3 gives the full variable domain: KAGVTQTPRYLIKTRGQQVTLSCSPISGHRSVSWYQQTPGQGLQFLFEYFSETQRNKGNFPGRFSGRQFSNSRSEMNVSTLELGDSALYLCASSVETSSIPFFGPGTRLTVL.

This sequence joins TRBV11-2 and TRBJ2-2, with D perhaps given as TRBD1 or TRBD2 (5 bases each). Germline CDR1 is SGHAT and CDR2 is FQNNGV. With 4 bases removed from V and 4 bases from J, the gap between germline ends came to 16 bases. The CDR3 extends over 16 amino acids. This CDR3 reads CASSWTPGRVTGELFF. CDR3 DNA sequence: TGTGCCAGCAGCTGGACTCCGGGGCGGGTCACCGGGGAGCTGTTTTTT.

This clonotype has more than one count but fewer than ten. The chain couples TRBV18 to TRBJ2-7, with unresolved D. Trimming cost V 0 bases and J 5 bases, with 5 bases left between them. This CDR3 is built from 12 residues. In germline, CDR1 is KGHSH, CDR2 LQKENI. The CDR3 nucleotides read TGTGCCAGCTCACCACCAGGGCACGAGCAGTACTTC. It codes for CASSPPGHEQYF.

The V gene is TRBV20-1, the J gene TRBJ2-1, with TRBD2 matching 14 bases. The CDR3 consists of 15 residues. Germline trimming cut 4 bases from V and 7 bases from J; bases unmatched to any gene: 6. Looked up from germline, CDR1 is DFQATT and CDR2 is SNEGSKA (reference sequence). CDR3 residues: CSAKGTSGSWNEQFF. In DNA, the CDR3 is TGCAGTGCTAAAGGGACTAGCGGGAGTTGGAATGAGCAGTTCTTC.

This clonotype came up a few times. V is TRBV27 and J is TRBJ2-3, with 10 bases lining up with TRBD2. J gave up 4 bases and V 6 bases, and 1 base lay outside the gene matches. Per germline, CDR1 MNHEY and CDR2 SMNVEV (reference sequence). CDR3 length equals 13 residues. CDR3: CASRAGGADTQYF. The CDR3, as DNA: TGTGCCAGCAGAGCGGGGGGGGCAGATACGCAGTATTTT.

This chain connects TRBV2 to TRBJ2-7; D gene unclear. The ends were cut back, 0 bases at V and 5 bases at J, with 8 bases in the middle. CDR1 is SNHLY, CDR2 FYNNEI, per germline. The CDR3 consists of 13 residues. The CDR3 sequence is CASSEAPRDEQYF. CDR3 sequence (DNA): TGTGCCAGCAGTGAAGCCCCCCGAGACGAGCAGTACTTC. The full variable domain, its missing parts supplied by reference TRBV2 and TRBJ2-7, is EPEVTQTPSHQVTQMGQEVILRCVPISNHLYFYWYRQILGQKVEFLVSFYNNEISEKSEIFDDQFSVERPDGSNFTLKIRSTKLEDSAMYFCASSEAPRDEQYFGPGTRLTVT.

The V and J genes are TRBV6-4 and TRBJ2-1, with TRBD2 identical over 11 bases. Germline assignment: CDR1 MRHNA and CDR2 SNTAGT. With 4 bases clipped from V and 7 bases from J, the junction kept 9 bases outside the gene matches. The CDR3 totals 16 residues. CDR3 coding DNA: TGTGCCAGCAGTGTACTAGCGGGGGCATGGACGAATGAGCAGTTCTTC. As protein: CASSVLAGAWTNEQFF.

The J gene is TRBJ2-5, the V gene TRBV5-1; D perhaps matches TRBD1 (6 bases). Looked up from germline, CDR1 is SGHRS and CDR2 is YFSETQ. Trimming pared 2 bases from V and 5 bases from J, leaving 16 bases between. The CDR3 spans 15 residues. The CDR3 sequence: CASSLGGALFETQYF. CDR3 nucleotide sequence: TGCGCCAGCAGCTTAGGGGGAGCCCTCTTTGAGACCCAGTACTTC.

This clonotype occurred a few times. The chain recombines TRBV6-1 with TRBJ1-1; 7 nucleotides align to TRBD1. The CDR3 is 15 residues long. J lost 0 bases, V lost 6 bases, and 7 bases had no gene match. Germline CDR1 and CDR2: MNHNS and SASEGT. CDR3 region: CASRRDRVMNTEAFF. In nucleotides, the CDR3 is TGTGCCAGCAGGAGGGACAGAGTCATGAACACTGAAGCTTTCTTT.

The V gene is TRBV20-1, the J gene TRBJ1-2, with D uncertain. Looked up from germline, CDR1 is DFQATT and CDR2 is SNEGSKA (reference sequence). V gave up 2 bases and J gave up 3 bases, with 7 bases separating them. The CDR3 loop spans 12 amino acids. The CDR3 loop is CSARQAYYGYTF. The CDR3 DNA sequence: TGCAGTGCTAGACAGGCATACTATGGCTACACCTTC.

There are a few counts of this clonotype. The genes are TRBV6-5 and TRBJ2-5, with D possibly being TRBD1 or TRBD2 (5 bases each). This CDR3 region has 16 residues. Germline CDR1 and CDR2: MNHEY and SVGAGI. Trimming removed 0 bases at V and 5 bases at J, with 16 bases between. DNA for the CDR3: TGTGCCAGCAGTTACTCGAGGACAACGGGGCGGGAGACCCAGTACTTC. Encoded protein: CASSYSRTTGRETQYF.

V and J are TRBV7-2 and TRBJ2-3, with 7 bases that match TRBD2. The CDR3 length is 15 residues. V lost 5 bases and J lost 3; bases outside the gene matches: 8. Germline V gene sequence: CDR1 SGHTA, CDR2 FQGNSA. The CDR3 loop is CASSTASGSTDTQYF. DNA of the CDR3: TGTGCCAGCAGCACCGCTAGCGGCTCAACAGATACGCAGTATTTT. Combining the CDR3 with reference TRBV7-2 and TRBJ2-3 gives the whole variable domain GAGVSQSPSNKVTEKGKDVELRCDPISGHTALYWYRQSLGQGLEFLIYFQGNSAPDKSGLPSDRFSAERTGGSVSTLTIQRTQQEDSAVYLCASSTASGSTDTQYFGPGTRLTVL.

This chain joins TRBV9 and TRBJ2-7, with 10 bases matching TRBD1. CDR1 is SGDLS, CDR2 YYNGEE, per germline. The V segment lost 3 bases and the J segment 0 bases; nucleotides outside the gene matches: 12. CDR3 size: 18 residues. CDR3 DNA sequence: TGTGCCAGCAGCGGGGACAGGGGCAGTTCAGCGAACTCCTACGAGCAGTACTTC. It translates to CASSGDRGSSANSYEQYF.

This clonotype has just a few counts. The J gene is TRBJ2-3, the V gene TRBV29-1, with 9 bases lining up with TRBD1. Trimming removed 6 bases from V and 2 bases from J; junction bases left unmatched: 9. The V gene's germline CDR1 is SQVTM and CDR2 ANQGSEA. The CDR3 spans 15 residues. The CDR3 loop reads CSVHGDRESTDTQYF. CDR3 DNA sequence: TGCAGCGTGCATGGGGACAGGGAATCCACAGATACGCAGTATTTT.

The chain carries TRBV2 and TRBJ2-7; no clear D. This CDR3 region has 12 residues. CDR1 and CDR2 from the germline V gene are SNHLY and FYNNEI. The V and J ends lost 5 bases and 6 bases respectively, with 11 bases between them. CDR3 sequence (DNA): TGTGCCAGCAGTCCCCGAAGGAGCGAGCAGTACTTC. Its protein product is CASSPRRSEQYF.

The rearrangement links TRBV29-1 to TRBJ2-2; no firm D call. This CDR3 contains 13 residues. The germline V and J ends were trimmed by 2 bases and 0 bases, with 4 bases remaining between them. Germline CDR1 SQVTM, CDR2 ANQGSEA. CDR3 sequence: CSVETPNTGELFF. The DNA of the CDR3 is TGCAGCGTTGAAACGCCGAACACCGGGGAGCTGTTTTTT.

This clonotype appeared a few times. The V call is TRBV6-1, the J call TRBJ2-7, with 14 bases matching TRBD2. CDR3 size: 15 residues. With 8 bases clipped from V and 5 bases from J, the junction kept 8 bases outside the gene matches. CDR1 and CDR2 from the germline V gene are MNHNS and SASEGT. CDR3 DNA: TGTGCCAGCTATGCGACTAGCGGGAGGGAGGACGAGCAGTACTTC. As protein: CASYATSGREDEQYF.

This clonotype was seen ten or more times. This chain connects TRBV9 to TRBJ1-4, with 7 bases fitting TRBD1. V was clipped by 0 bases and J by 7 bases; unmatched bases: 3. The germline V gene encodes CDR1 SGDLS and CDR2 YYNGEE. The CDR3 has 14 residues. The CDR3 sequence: CASSVDRGGEKLFF. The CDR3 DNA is TGTGCCAGCAGCGTAGACAGGGGAGGTGAAAAACTGTTTTTT.

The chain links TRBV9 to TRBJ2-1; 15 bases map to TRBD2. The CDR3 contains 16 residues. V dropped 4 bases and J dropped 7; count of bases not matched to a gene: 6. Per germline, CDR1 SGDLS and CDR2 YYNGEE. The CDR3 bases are TGTGCCAGCAGCCCCTGGACTAGCGGGAGGGAAAATGAGCAGTTCTTC. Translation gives CASSPWTSGRENEQFF.